This T cell receptor beta chain was sequenced during a study of blood T cell repertoires in COVID-19. In the study overall: The samples span acute and convalescent COVID-19 from the United States, Italy and Spain. In each case, the material was cDNA or gDNA derived from T cells, B-cell-depleted T cells, or PBMCs.

Authors' methods: Amplifying reference gene primers gave estimates of nucleated cell counts. TCRdb's copy holds only in-frame clones and misses some; the assay was immunoSEQ multiplex PCR. V, J and clone size derive from that table, while D and trimming were established from the DNA sequence. The data show some 220,000 clones, with about 85% seen just once and around 3% held by the top ten. The sample taken for sequencing was peripheral blood. This TCR derives from a middle-aged man who had recovered from COVID-19.

The CDR3, as DNA: TGTGCCACCAGTGATCCCCGGGACAGGGGTTACGAGCAGTACTTC. Amino acids: CATSDPRDRGYEQYF. The V call is TRBV24-1, the J call TRBJ2-7, with 10 bases aligning to TRBD1. In germline, CDR1 is KGHDR, CDR2 SFDVKD. The length of the CDR3 is 15 residues. V was pared by 3 bases and J by 4 bases, with 5 bases of the junction left unmatched.